One and the same sample provided the 3 T cell receptor beta chains below, sequenced in a study of blood T cells in healthy people across ages. The second PCR ran about 6 to 12 cycles with a sample-barcoded 5' primer and J-beta primers. TCRdb recomputed calls from the 5' RACE reads with MiXCR, one row per CDR3 protein. Of over 300,000 distinct CDR3 sequences listed, about 49% are singletons. Specimen: blood. The receptors here all came from a man in his fifties or sixties in good health.

This chain uses TRBV7-2 with TRBJ2-1, with D perhaps matching TRBD2 (5 bases). CDR1 and CDR2 from the germline V gene are SGHTA and FQGNSA. Trimming left V 5 bases short and J 8 bases short, with 22 bases between. This CDR3 region has 16 residues. The CDR3 nucleotides are TGTGCCAGCAGCCCCTCGATAATGGAGCTCGGGGATGAGCAGTTCTTC. Amino acid sequence: CASSPSIMELGDEQFF.

The rearrangement links TRBV5-1 to TRBJ1-2; perhaps TRBD1 as D (5 bases). Germline V gene data show CDR1 as SGHRS and CDR2 as YFSETQ. Trimming cost V 4 bases and J 4 bases, with 17 bases left between them. This CDR3 has 15 residues. Here the CDR3 reads CASSRTTDSTYGYTF. In nucleotides, the CDR3 is TGCGCCAGCAGCCGCACGACTGACAGCACCTATGGCTACACCTTC.

The chain carries TRBV6-6 and TRBJ1-5; no definite D call. Germline CDR1 MNHNY, CDR2 SVGAGI (reference sequence). The CDR3 length is 11 residues. V gave up 4 bases and J gave up 7 bases, with 5 bases separating them. The CDR3 nucleotides read TGTGCCAGCAGTTGGGAGCAGCCCCAGCATTTT. It specifies CASSWEQPQHF.